Sequencing of this T cell receptor beta chain was carried out in a study of CD8 T cells in ankylosing spondylitis. MiXCR, run by TCRdb on the 5' RACE reads, gives a single entry per CDR3 protein. The table shows 230,000 or so distinct CDR3 sequences, with over 15% occurring only once. The V end was cut by 0 bases, the J end by 6 bases, with 13 bases between. CDR1 and CDR2 from the germline V gene are SGHNT and YYREEE (reference sequence). This CDR3 has 15 residues. Points from the study as a whole: Disease-associated clonotypes exhibited CD8+ identity and were relatively infrequent in peripheral blood. Matched synovial fluid from ankylosing spondylitis patients was reported to be enriched for disease-linked clones.

This clonotype came up many times. The antigen is undetermined. The source material was blood, either unsorted or a sorted T cell fraction (not recorded which). This sequence originates from a male donor with ankylosing spondylitis or in good health (not recorded which). The genes are TRBV5-4 and TRBJ2-1; no clear D gene. In nucleotides, the CDR3 is TGTGCCAGCAGCTTGGGCCCCCTCCTACTCAATGAGCAGTTCTTC. Translation gives CASSLGPLLLNEQFF.